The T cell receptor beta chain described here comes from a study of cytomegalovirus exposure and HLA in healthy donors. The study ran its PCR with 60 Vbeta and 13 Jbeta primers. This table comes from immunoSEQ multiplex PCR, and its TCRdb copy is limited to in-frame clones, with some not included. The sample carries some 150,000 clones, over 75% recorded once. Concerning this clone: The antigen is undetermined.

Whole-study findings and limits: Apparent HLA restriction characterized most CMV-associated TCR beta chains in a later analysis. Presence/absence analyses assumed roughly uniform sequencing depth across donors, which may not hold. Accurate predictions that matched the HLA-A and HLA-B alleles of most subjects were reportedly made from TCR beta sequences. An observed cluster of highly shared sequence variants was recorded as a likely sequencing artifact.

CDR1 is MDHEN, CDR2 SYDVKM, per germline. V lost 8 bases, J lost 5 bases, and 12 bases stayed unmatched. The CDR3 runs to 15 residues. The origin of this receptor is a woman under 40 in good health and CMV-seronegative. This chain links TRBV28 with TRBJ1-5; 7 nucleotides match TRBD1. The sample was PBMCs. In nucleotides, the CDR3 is TGTGCCAGCCAAAACGACAGGGACGGTTATCAGCCCCAGCATTTT. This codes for CASQNDRDGYQPQHF. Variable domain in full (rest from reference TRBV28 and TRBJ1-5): DVKVTQSSRYLVKRTGEKVFLECVQDMDHENMFWYRQDPGLGLRLIYFSYDVKMKEKGDIPEGYSVSREKKERFSLILESASTNQTSMYLCASQNDRDGYQPQHFGDGTRLSIL.